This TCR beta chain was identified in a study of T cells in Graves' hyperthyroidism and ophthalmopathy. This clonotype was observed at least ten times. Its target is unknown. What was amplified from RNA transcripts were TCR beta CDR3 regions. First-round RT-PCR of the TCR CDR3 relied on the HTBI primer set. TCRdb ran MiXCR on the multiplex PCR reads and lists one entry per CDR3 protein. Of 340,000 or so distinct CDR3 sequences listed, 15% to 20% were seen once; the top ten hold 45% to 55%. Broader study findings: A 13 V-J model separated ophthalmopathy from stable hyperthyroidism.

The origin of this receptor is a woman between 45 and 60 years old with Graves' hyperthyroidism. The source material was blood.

The CDR3 reads CATSDSGFDGYTF. The CDR3 DNA sequence: TGTGCCACCAGTGATTCTGGGTTTGATGGCTACACCTTC. This rearrangement joins TRBV24-1 to TRBJ1-2; D remains unclear. The ends were cut back, 2 bases at V and 6 bases at J, with 9 bases in the middle. Germline CDR1 and CDR2: KGHDR and SFDVKD. This CDR3 has 13 residues.